The source of this TCR beta chain is a study of CD8+ T cells in alopecia areata. About the research overall: Grafts of skin from C3H/HeJ donors aged roughly 6-12 months with spontaneous alopecia went to female C3H/HeJ mice aged about 6-10 weeks.

The germline V gene encodes CDR1 MSHET and CDR2 SYDVDS. The CDR3 runs 12 residues. Sequencing templates came from extracted RNA that was reverse transcribed into cDNA. TCRdb's table, derived via immunoSEQ multiplex PCR, lists solely in-frame clones and lacks some. In total the sample includes about 120,000 clones, none of them seen once. Study-wide points: Scalp specimens additionally yield sequences from normal skin's resident alphabeta T cells. Higher clonality was seen in lesional scalp than in normal scalp, especially in alopecia totalis/universalis. In patients, TCRs were shared less clearly than in mice, and HLA may possibly be involved.

In the case of this clone: No antigen is known for it. Mouse germline and gene names are used. The read ends 4 residues shy of where the CDR3 ends; the end is completed using the germline J gene.

The rearrangement joins TRBV29 to TRBJ2-7, with 7 bases identical to TRBD1. The TCR originated in a C3H/HeJ mouse with alopecia areata. MHC haplotype here: H2-k. Sequences were obtained from lesional skin. Partial CDR3 DNA: TGTGCTAGCAGTTCGACAGGGTAT. This encodes CASSSTGY. The entire CDR3 protein is CASSSTGYEQYF.